Below are 27 T cell receptor beta chains sequenced from a single sample in a study of T cells after yellow fever vaccination. Via MiXCR, TCRdb re-called the 5' RACE reads, giving one row per CDR3 protein. Of fewer than 100,000 distinct CDR3 sequences detected, 8% to 10% appear once; the ten largest clones hold 16%. Sequences were derived from CD8+ T cells not binding an NS4B(214-222) dextramer, sorted from PBMCs, sampled roughly 15 days after the first yellow fever vaccination. The receptor set was obtained from a man in his late teens or twenties who received the YFV17D yellow fever vaccine.

This clonotype was counted between two and nine times. CDR3 sequence reads: CASSATPGADTQYF. As DNA, the CDR3 is TGTGCCAGCAGCGCAACCCCGGGGGCAGATACGCAGTATTTT. The genes are TRBV5-5 and TRBJ2-3, with D maybe TRBD2 (6 bases). The germline V gene encodes CDR1 SGHKS and CDR2 YYEKEE (reference sequence). Trimming took off 4 bases at V and 4 bases at J, with 13 bases between the two ends. The CDR3 has 14 amino acids.

The chain couples TRBV7-6 to TRBJ2-3; the match to TRBD2 covers 7 bases. V lost 2 bases, J lost 5 bases, and 4 bases stayed unmatched. Germline assignment: CDR1 SGHVS and CDR2 FNYEAQ. This CDR3 is built from 14 residues. The DNA of the CDR3 is TGTGCCAGCAGCTTAAATGGGGGGGGAGATACGCAGTATTTT. Translating gives CASSLNGGGDTQYF.

V gene TRBV7-6 combines with J gene TRBJ2-2; TRBD2 agrees at 12 bases. The germline V gene encodes CDR1 SGHVS and CDR2 FNYEAQ. This CDR3 comprises 22 residues. Trimming cost V 5 bases and J 4 bases; bases outside gene matches: 23. The CDR3 region has the DNA TGTGCCAGCAGCAACTCTCGGCTAGCGGGGGGGCCGGACTATGTTATCACCGGGGAGCTGTTTTTT. Residues: CASSNSRLAGGPDYVITGELFF.

The rearrangement uses TRBV12-3 or TRBV12-4 and TRBJ2-1; D assignment may be TRBD1 or TRBD2 (6 bases each). With 10 bases removed from V and 4 bases from J, the gap between germline ends came to 17 bases. This CDR3 is 14 amino acids long. The CDR3: CAIGGGQQYNEQFF. CDR3 nucleotides: TGTGCCATTGGTGGGGGGCAGCAGTACAATGAGCAGTTCTTC.

This clonotype was counted between two and nine times. The chain couples TRBV5-1 to TRBJ2-1; D not resolved. Per germline, CDR1 SGHRS and CDR2 YFSETQ. V dropped 0 bases and J dropped 4 bases, with 11 bases sitting between them. The CDR3 runs to 15 residues. The CDR3 is CASSLGVYSYNEQFF. CDR3 DNA: TGCGCCAGCAGCTTGGGAGTATACTCATACAATGAGCAGTTCTTC.

The rearrangement links TRBV5-1 to TRBJ1-1; D gene uncertain. V lost 0 bases and J 4 bases, leaving 4 bases between the germline ends. Germline CDR1 SGHRS, CDR2 YFSETQ. The CDR3 extends over 12 amino acids. The CDR3 nucleotides read TGCGCCAGCAGCTTGGGCAGCACTGAAGCTTTCTTT. It yields the protein CASSLGSTEAFF.

The chain joins TRBV7-2 to TRBJ2-2, with D perhaps given as TRBD1 or TRBD2 (5 bases each). The CDR3 is 15 residues long. Germline CDR1 is SGHTA and CDR2 is FQGNSA. Trimming shortened V by 4 bases and J by 2 bases, and 11 bases separated the two germline ends. The CDR3 here is CASSYRDHNTGELFF. CDR3 nucleotides: TGTGCCAGCAGCTACCGGGACCATAACACCGGGGAGCTGTTTTTT.

The chain couples TRBV6-5 to TRBJ1-1, with TRBD1 as a possible D gene (5 bases). V lost 6 bases, J lost 8 bases, and 13 bases lay in between. This CDR3 is 12 amino acids long. Germline-derived CDR1 and CDR2 are MNHEY and SVGAGI. The CDR3 nucleotides read TGTGCCAGCAGGCAGGGTCGGGCCGAAGCTTTCTTT. This gives the protein CASRQGRAEAFF.

This clonotype was observed a handful of times. This rearrangement joins TRBV6-2 or TRBV6-3 to TRBJ2-5; TRBD1 or TRBD2 may be the D gene (5 bases each). Trimming took 5 bases from V and 2 from J, leaving 21 bases between them. The CDR3 is 17 amino acids. Looked up from germline, CDR1 is MNHEY and CDR2 is SVGEGT. CDR3 DNA sequence: TGTGCCAGCAGTCGCATGGGACCAACTAAATGGCAAGAGACCCAGTACTTC. Amino acid sequence: CASSRMGPTKWQETQYF.

This clonotype has just a few counts. V and J are TRBV10-3 and TRBJ2-5; D is undetermined. The V gene's germline CDR1 is ENHRY and CDR2 SYGVKD. The CDR3 is 13 amino acids. The V end lost 10 bases, the J end lost 2 bases, and 14 bases lay between the germline ends. This CDR3 is CASTPETQETQYF. The CDR3 region has the DNA TGTGCCAGCACCCCAGAAACTCAAGAGACCCAGTACTTC.

This clonotype was seen ten or more times. The chain recombines TRBV7-9 with TRBJ1-2; 9 bases align to TRBD1. Per germline, CDR1 SEHNR and CDR2 FQNEAQ (reference sequence). The CDR3 has 14 residues. V lost 5 bases and J lost 1; bases outside the gene matches: 2. The CDR3 DNA reads as TGTGCCAGCAGCGACAGGGGGAGTAACTATGGCTACACCTTC. Translating gives CASSDRGSNYGYTF. The full variable domain, with the rest looked up from reference TRBV7-9 and TRBJ1-2, is DTGVSQNPRHKITKRGQNVTFRCDPISEHNRLYWYRQTLGQGPEFLTYFQNEAQLEKSRLLSDRFSAERPKGSFSTLEIQRTEQGDSAMYLCASSDRGSNYGYTFGSGTRLTVV.

The chain is built from TRBV7-7 and TRBJ2-5; D remains unclear. Trimming cost V 5 bases and J 5 bases, with 9 bases left between them. This CDR3 is built from 12 residues. Germline-derived CDR1 and CDR2 are SSHAT and FNYEAQ (reference sequence). CDR3 bases: TGTGCCAGCAGCGCCCACGGGGAGACCCAGTACTTC. It translates to CASSAHGETQYF. Variable domain in full (rest from reference TRBV7-7 and TRBJ2-5): GAGVSQSPRYKVTKRGQDVTLRCDPISSHATLYWYQQALGQGPEFLTYFNYEAQPDKSGLPSDRFSAERPEGSISTLTIQRTEQRDSAMYRCASSAHGETQYFGPGTRLLVL.

The V and J genes are TRBV2 and TRBJ2-7; 11 positions match TRBD1. V trimming: 3 bases; J trimming: 7 bases; junction bases outside the gene matches: 14. The CDR3 is 17 amino acids. Germline assignment: CDR1 SNHLY and CDR2 FYNNEI. As DNA, the CDR3 is TGTGCCAGCAGTGAGGGGATCCTCCGGGACAGGGGGTTGGAGCAGTACGTC. It specifies CASSEGILRDRGLEQYV.

This clonotype was detected ten times or more. This chain joins TRBV29-1 and TRBJ2-5; D not certain. V lost 7 bases and J 2 bases, leaving 17 bases between the germline ends. CDR3 length: 14 residues. Germline CDR1 reads SQVTM; CDR2 reads ANQGSEA. This CDR3 reads CSAARSVGQETQYF. CDR3 sequence (DNA): TGCAGCGCAGCCAGGTCGGTGGGGCAAGAGACCCAGTACTTC.

This clonotype was detected only a few times. The rearrangement links TRBV4-2 to TRBJ2-1, with TRBD2 as a possible D gene (6 bases). The V gene lost 1 base and the J gene lost 9 bases, with 19 bases spanning the gap. From germline, CDR1 is LGHNA and CDR2 YNFKEQ. This CDR3 has 16 residues. CDR3: CASSQGSPGVIFEQFF. The CDR3 coding sequence is TGTGCCAGCAGCCAAGGGAGCCCGGGGGTGATATTTGAGCAGTTCTTC.

The V gene is TRBV19, the J gene TRBJ2-1, with 9 nucleotides matching TRBD1. The CDR3 runs 15 residues. The germline V gene has CDR1 LNHDA and CDR2 SQIVND (reference sequence). The J segment lost 7 bases and the V segment lost 4 bases, leaving 8 bases of the junction unmatched. CDR3 nucleotides: TGTGCCAGTAGTACCCGACCGACAGGGGGGAATGAGCAGTTCTTC. This codes for CASSTRPTGGNEQFF. Combining the CDR3 with reference TRBV19 and TRBJ2-1 gives the whole variable domain DGGITQSPKYLFRKEGQNVTLSCEQNLNHDAMYWYRQDPGQGLRLIYYSQIVNDFQKGDIAEGYSVSREKKESFPLTVTSAQKNPTAFYLCASSTRPTGGNEQFFGPGTRLTVL.

This clonotype was observed a handful of times. This chain uses TRBV12-3 or TRBV12-4 with TRBJ2-4; 10 nucleotides match TRBD2. V trimming: 5 bases; J trimming: 4 bases; junction bases outside the gene matches: 2. CDR3 size: 14 residues. The CDR3 DNA reads as TGTGCCAGCAGTGAGACTAGCGGGAAAAACATTCAGTACTTC. Its protein is CASSETSGKNIQYF.

This clonotype appeared a few times. The chain couples TRBV4-1 to TRBJ2-2; tentative D call: TRBD2 (6 bases). This CDR3 contains 15 residues. Trimming cost V 0 bases and J 6 bases, with 11 bases left between them. Germline V gene data show CDR1 as MGHRA and CDR2 as YSYEKL. The CDR3 bases are TGCGCCAGCAGCCAAGAGAGGCCGGGAGCCGGGGAGCTGTTTTTT. It specifies CASSQERPGAGELFF.

This clonotype was observed a few times. The chain carries TRBV7-2 and TRBJ2-5, with 10 bases identical to TRBD2. The CDR3 spans 15 residues. CDR1 and CDR2 (germline): SGHTA, FQGNSA. V lost 6 bases to trimming and J lost 4 bases; unmatched junction nucleotides: 8. The DNA for the CDR3 is TGTGCCAGCAGGAGCGGGGGGGCGCTTTTAGAGACCCAGTACTTC. This encodes CASRSGGALLETQYF.

This clonotype appeared a few times. The rearrangement links TRBV2 to TRBJ2-1; 9 bases match TRBD1. The V segment lost 8 bases and the J segment 8 bases; nucleotides outside the gene matches: 10. Germline CDR1 SNHLY, CDR2 FYNNEI. CDR3 size: 14 residues. This CDR3 reads CASRLGQGVDEQFF. CDR3 in DNA: TGTGCCAGCCGCCTGGGACAGGGTGTGGATGAGCAGTTCTTC.

Written as DNA, the CDR3 is TGTGCCAGCAGTTTCTTGGGACAAGCCATAAGGACGAACACCGGGGAGCTGTTTTTT. This gives the protein CASSFLGQAIRTNTGELFF. The V gene is TRBV27, the J gene TRBJ2-2, with a possible D match to TRBD1 (6 bases). Trimming left V 3 bases short and J 0 bases short, with 20 bases between. Per the germline V gene, CDR1 is MNHEY and CDR2 is SMNVEV (reference sequence). The length of the CDR3 is 19 residues.

This clonotype appeared a few times. V usage is TRBV4-1 and J usage is TRBJ1-4; a weak D match, TRBD1 (6 bases). Trimming removed 3 bases at V and 0 bases at J, with 14 bases between. This CDR3 has 17 amino acids. Germline V CDR1 and CDR2: MGHRA, YSYEKL. The DNA for the CDR3 is TGCGCCAGCAGCCAGCTCAGGGGCCCTGCAACTAATGAAAAACTGTTTTTT. It specifies CASSQLRGPATNEKLFF.

This clonotype has a handful of counts. As DNA, the CDR3 is TGTGCCAGCAGCTTAGAATGGTTGGGAGGAGACAATGAGCAGTTCTTC. Amino acids: CASSLEWLGGDNEQFF. V usage is TRBV13 and J usage is TRBJ2-1, with D possibly being TRBD2 (6 bases). CDR1 is PRHDT, CDR2 FYEKMQ, per germline (reference sequence). Trimming removed 1 base from V and 5 bases from J, with 15 bases in between. The CDR3 sequence is 16 residues long. The entire variable domain, with the rest obtained from reference TRBV13 and TRBJ2-1, is as follows: AAGVIQSPRHLIKEKRETATLKCYPIPRHDTVYWYQQGPGQDPQFLISFYEKMQSDKGSIPDRFSAQQFSDYHSELNMSSLELGDSALYFCASSLEWLGGDNEQFFGPGTRLTVL.

This clonotype has more than one count but fewer than ten. The J gene is TRBJ1-5, the V gene TRBV7-9, with no clear D. The V end was cut by 3 bases, the J end by 2 bases, with 14 bases between. Germline loops: CDR1 SEHNR, CDR2 FQNEAQ (reference sequence). The CDR3 totals 16 residues. The DNA for the CDR3 is TGTGCCAGCAGCTTCGTCAGCGCGGCAGGCAATCAGCCCCAGCATTTT. It encodes CASSFVSAAGNQPQHF.

This clonotype showed up just a few times. V and J are TRBV27 and TRBJ2-3, with 8 bases lining up with TRBD2. Looked up from germline, CDR1 is MNHEY and CDR2 is SMNVEV (reference sequence). The V gene end was trimmed by 6 bases and the J gene end by 3 bases; junction bases not matched to a gene: 8. CDR3 length: 15 amino acids. CDR3 sequence: CASSPPGGGTDTQYF. The CDR3 nucleotides read TGTGCCAGCAGCCCCCCGGGCGGGGGGACAGATACGCAGTATTTT.

In this sample, this clonotype turned up a few times. The rearrangement joins TRBV7-2 to TRBJ1-1, with D maybe TRBD1 (5 bases). Germline loops: CDR1 SGHTA, CDR2 FQGNSA. This CDR3 has 15 amino acids. Trimming took off 1 base at V and 5 bases at J, with 14 bases between the two ends. The CDR3 loop reads CASSLVPGRGTEAFF. The DNA for the CDR3 is TGTGCCAGCAGCTTAGTCCCAGGGCGAGGTACTGAAGCTTTCTTT.

This clonotype was recorded many times. The chain uses TRBV12-3 or TRBV12-4 and TRBJ2-5, with no clear D. Trimming cost V 6 bases and J 7 bases, with 12 bases left between them. This CDR3 region has 12 residues. CDR3 sequence (DNA): TGTGCCAGCAGAGGAAGCCTGGGGACCCAGTACTTC. The encoded protein is CASRGSLGTQYF.